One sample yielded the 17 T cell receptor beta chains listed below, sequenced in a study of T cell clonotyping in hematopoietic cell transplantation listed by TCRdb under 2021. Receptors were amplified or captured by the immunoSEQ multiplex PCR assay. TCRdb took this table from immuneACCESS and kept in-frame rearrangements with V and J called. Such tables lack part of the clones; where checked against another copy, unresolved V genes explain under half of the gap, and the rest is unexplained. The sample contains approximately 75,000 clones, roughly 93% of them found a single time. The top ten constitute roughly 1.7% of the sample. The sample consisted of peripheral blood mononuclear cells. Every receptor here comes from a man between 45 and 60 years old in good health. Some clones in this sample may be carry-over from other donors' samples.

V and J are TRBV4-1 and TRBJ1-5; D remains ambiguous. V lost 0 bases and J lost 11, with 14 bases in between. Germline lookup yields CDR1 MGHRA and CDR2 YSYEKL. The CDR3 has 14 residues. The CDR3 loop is CASSQDLGPMAQHF. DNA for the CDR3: TGCGCCAGCAGCCAAGATCTGGGTCCCATGGCCCAGCATTTT.

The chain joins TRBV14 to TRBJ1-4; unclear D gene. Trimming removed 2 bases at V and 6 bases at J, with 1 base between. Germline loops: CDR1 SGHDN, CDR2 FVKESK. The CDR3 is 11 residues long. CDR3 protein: CASSQYEKLFF. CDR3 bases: TGTGCCAGCAGCCAATATGAAAAACTGTTTTTT.

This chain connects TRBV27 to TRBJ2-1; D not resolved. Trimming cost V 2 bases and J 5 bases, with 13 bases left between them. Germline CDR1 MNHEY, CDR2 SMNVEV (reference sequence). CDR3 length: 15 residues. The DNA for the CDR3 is TGTGCCAGCAGTTTAGCGGCCCGCCCGAACAATGAGCAGTTCTTC. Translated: CASSLAARPNNEQFF.

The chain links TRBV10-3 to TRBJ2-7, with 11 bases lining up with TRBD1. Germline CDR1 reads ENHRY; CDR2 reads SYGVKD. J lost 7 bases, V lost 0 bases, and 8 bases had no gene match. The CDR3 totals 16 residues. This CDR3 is CAISESKGQGANEQYF. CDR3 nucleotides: TGTGCCATCAGTGAGTCGAAAGGACAGGGGGCCAATGAGCAGTACTTC.

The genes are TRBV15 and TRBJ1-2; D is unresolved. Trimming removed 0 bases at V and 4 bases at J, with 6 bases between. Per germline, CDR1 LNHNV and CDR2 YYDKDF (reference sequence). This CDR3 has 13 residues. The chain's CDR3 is CATSRDRSYGYTF. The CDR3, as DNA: TGTGCCACCAGCAGAGACAGAAGCTATGGCTACACCTTC.

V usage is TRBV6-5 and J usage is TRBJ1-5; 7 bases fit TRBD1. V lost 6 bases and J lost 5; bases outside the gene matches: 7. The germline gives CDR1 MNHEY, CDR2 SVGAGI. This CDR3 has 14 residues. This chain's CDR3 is CASSPGGDYQPQHF. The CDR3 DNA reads TGTGCCAGCAGCCCAGGGGGGGATTATCAGCCCCAGCATTTT.

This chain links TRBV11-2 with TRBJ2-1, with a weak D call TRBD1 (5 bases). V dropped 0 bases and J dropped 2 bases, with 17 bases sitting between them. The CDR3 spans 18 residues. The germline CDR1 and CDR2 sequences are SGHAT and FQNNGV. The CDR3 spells CASSLDWPRAVAYNEQFF. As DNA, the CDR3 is TGTGCCAGCAGCTTAGATTGGCCCAGGGCAGTCGCCTACAATGAGCAGTTCTTC.

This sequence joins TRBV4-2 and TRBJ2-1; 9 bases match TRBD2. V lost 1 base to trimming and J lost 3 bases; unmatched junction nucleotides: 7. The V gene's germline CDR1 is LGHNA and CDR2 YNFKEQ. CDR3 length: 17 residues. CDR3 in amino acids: CASSQGLAGINYNEQFF. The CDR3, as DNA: TGTGCCAGCAGCCAAGGGCTAGCGGGGATTAACTACAATGAGCAGTTCTTC.

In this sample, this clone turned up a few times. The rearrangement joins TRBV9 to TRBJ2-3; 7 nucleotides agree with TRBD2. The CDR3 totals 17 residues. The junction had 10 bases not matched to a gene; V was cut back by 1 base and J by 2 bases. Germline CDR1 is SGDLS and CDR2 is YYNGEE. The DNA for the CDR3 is TGTGCCAGCAGCGTAAAGGCGAGCGGGAAGAACACAGATACGCAGTATTTT. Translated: CASSVKASGKNTDTQYF.

The CDR3 reads CASSYSWTGTAGELFF. Here the CDR3 DNA reads TGTGCCAGCAGTTACTCGTGGACAGGGACGGCCGGGGAGCTGTTTTTT. The chain joins TRBV6-5 to TRBJ2-2; 8 nucleotides match TRBD1. V shed 0 bases, J shed 6 bases, and the junction held 6 bases outside the gene matches. The CDR3 is made up of 16 amino acids. Germline V gene lookup returns CDR1 MNHEY and CDR2 SVGAGI.

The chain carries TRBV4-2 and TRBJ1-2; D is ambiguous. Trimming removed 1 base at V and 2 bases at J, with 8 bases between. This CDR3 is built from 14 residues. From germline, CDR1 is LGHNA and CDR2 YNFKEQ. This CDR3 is CASSQGLGNYGYTF. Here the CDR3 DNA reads TGTGCCAGCAGCCAAGGGTTGGGAAACTATGGCTACACCTTC.

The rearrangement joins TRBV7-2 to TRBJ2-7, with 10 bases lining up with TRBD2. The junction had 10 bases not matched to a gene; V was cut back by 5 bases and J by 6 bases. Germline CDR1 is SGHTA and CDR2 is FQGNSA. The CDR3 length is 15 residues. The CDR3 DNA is TGTGCCAGCAGCGCCAGCGGGAGGGCCTTTGGCGAGCAGTACTTC. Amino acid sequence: CASSASGRAFGEQYF.

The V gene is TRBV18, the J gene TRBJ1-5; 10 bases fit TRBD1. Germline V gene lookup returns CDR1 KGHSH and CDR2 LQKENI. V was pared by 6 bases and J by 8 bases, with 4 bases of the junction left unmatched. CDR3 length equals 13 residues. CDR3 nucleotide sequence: TGTGCCAGCTCCCCGGACAGGGGGGAGCCCCAGCATTTT. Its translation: CASSPDRGEPQHF.

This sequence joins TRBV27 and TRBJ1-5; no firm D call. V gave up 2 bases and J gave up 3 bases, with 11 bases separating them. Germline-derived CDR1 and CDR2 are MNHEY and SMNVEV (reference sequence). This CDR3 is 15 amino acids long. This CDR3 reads CASSLRRGVNQPQHF. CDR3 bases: TGTGCCAGCAGTTTAAGGCGGGGTGTCAATCAGCCCCAGCATTTT.

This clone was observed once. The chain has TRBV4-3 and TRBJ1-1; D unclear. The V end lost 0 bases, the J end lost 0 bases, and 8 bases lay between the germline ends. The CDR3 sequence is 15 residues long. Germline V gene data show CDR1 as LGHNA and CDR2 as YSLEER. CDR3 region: CASSQDLGMNTEAFF. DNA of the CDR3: TGCGCCAGCAGCCAAGATTTGGGAATGAACACTGAAGCTTTCTTT.

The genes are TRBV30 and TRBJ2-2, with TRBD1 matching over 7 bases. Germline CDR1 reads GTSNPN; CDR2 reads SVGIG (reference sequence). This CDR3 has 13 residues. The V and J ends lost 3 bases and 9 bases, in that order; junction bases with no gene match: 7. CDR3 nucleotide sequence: TGTGCCTGGAGCACAGGGGAAGACCGGGAGCTGTTTTTT. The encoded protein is CAWSTGEDRELFF.

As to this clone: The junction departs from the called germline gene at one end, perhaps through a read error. The CDR3 region is CASSAAGQPEQYF. DNA of the CDR3: TGTGCTAGCAGCGCCGCCGGACAGCCTGAGCAGTACTTC. This rearrangement joins TRBV7-7 to TRBJ2-7; D perhaps matches TRBD1 (6 bases). This CDR3 region has 13 residues. Per the germline V gene, CDR1 is SSHAT and CDR2 is FNYEAQ (reference sequence).